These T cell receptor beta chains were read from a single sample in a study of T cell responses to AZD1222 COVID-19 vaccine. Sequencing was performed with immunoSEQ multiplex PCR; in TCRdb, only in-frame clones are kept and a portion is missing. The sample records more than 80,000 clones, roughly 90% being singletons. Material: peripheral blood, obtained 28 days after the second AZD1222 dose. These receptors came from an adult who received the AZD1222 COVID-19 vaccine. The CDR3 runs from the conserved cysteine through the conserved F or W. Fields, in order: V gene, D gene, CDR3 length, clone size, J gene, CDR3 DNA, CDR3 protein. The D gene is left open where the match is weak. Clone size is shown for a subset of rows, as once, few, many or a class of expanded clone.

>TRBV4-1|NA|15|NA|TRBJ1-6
TGCGCCAGCAGCCAAGGGGTAGCCTATAATTCACCCCTCCACTTT
CASSQGVAYNSPLHF
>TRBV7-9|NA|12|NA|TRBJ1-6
TGTGCCAGCAGCTTGGGAAATTCACCCCTCCACTTT
CASSLGNSPLHF
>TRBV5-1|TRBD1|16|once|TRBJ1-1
TGCGCCAGCAGCTTGTTAGGGACAGCCTCGAACACTGAAGCTTTCTTT
CASSLLGTASNTEAFF
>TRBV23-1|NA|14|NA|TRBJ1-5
TGCGCCAGCAGTCTTCTTCTGGGCAATCAGCCCCAGCATTTT
CASSLLLGNQPQHF
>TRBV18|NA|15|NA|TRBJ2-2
TGTGCCAGCTCCCCGAGGGAGTCGGGCACCGGGGAGCTGTTTTTT
CASSPRESGTGELFF
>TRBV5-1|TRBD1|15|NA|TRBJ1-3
TGCGCCAGCAGCTCGACAGGGGATGCGGGAAACACCATATATTTT
CASSSTGDAGNTIYF
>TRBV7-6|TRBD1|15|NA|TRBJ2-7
TGTGCCAGCAGCTCTTCTCGGACAGGGTTCTACGAGCAGTACTTC
CASSSSRTGFYEQYF
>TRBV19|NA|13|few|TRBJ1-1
TGTGCCAGTGGGACGTCGATGAACACTGAAGCTTTCTTT
CASGTSMNTEAFF
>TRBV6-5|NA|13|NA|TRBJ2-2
TGTGCCAGCAGTACCACGAGCACCGGGGAGCTGTTTTTT
CASSTTSTGELFF
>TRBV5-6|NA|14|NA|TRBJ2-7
TGTGCCAGCAGCTTGGCGGGGAGGCGGTACGAGCAGTACTTC
CASSLAGRRYEQYF
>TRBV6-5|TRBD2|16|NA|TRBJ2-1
TGTGCCAGCAGTTACTCGCGAGCTAGCGGGACCAATGAGCAGTTCTTC
CASSYSRASGTNEQFF